This TCR beta chain was identified in a study of T cells of healthy individuals. In TCRdb, the 5' RACE reads were re-called with MiXCR into one record per CDR3 protein. The table shows 95,000 to 100,000 distinct CDR3 sequences, with around 17% occurring only once. Trimming took off 5 bases at V and 4 bases at J, with 11 bases between the two ends. Germline CDR1 and CDR2: SEHNR and FQNEAQ (reference sequence). This CDR3 is built from 13 residues. The source of this sequence is a human donor in good health. This chain connects TRBV7-9 to TRBJ1-2; no definite D call. In DNA form, the CDR3 reads TGTGCCAGCAGCCCTGCTGGTGGCTATGGCTACACCTTC. Translating it yields CASSPAGGYGYTF.